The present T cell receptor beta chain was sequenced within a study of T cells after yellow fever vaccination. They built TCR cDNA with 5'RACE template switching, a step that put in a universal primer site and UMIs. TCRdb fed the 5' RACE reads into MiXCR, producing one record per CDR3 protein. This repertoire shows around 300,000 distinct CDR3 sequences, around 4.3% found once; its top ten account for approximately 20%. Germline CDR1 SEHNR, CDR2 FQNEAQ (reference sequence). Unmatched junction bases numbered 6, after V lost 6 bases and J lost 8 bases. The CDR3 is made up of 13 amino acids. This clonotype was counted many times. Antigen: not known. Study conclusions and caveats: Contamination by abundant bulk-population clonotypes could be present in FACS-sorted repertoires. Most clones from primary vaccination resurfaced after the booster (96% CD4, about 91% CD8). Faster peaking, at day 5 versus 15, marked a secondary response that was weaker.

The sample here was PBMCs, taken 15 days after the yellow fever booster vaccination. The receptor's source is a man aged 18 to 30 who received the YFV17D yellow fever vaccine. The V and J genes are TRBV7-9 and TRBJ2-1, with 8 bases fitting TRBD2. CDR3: CASRGSGKDEQFF. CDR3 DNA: TGTGCCAGCAGGGGTAGCGGGAAGGATGAGCAGTTCTTC.